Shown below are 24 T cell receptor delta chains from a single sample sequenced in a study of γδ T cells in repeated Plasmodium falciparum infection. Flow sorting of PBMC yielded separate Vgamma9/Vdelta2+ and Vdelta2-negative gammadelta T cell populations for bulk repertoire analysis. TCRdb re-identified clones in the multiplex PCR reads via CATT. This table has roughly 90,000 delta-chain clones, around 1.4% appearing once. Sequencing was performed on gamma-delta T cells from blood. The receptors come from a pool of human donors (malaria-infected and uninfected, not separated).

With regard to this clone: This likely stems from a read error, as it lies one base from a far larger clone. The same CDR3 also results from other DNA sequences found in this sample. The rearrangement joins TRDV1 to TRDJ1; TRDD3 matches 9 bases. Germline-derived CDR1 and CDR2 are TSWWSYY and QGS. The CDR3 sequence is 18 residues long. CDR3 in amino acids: CALGERKYWGTHTDKLIF. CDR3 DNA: TGTGCTCTTGGGGAACGGAAGTACTGGGGGACTCACACCGATAAGCTCATCTTT.

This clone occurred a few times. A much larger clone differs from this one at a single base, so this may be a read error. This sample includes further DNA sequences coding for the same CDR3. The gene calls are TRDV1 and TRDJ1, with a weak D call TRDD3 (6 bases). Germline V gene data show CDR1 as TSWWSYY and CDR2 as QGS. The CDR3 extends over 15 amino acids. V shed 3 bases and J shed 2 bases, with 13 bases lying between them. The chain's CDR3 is CALGEPGTGTDKLIF. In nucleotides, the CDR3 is TGTGCTCTTGGGGAGCCTGGGACTGGGACCGATAAACTCATCTTT.

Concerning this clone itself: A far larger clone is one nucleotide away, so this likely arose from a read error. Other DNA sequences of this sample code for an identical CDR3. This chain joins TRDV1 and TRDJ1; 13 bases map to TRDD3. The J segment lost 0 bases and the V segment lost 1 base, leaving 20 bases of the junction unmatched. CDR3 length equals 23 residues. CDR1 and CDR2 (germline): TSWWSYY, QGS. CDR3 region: CALGEQPCTGGYADVLYTDKLIF. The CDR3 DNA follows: TGTGCTCTTGGGGAACAGCCTTGTACTGGGGGATACGCGGATGTGCTGTACACCGATAAACTCATCTTT.

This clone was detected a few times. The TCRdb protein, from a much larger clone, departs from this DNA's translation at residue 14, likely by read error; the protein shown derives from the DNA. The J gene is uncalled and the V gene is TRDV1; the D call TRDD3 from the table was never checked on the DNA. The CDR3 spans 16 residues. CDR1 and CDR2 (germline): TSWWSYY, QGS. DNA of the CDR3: TGTGCTCTTGGGGAACTTAATGGGGATTACACCGATAAACCCATCTTT. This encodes CALGELNGDYTDKPIF.

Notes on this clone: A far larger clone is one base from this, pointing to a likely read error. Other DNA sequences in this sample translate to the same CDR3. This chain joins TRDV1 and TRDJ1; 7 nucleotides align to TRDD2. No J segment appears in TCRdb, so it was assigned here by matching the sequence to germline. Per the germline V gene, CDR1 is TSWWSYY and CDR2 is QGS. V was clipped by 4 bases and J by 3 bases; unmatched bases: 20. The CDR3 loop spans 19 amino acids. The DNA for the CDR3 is TGTGCTCTTGGGGTCCATTTCCTACGGTGGGGCCGCGGCTCCGATAAACTCATCTTT. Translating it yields CALGVHFLRWGRGSDKLIF.

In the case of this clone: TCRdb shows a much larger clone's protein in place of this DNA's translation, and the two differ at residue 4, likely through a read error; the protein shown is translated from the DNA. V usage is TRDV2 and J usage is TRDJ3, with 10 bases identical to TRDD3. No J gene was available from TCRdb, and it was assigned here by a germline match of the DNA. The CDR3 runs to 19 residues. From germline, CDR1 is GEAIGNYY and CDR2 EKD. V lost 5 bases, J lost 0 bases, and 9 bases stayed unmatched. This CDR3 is CACGILGDALSWDTRQMFF. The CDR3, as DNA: TGTGCCTGTGGCATACTGGGGGATGCCCTCTCCTGGGACACCCGACAGATGTTTTTC.

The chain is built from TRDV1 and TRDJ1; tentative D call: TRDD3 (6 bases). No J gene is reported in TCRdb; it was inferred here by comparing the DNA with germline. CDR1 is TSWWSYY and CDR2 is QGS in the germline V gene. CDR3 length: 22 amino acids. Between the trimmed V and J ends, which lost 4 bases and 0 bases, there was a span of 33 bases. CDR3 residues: CALGGWGLPRLTGPSNTDKLIF. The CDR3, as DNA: TGTGCTCTTGGGGGGTGGGGGCTTCCCCGACTTACTGGGCCTTCAAACACCGATAAACTCATCTTT.

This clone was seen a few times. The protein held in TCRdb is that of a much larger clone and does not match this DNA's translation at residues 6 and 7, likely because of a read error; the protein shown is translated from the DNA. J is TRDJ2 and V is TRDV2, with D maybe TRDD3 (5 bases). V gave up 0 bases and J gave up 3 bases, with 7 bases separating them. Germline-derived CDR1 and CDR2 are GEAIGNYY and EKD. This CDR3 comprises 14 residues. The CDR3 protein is CACDTGEMTAQLFF. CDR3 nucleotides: TGTGCCTGTGACACCGGGGAGATGACAGCACAACTCTTCTTT.

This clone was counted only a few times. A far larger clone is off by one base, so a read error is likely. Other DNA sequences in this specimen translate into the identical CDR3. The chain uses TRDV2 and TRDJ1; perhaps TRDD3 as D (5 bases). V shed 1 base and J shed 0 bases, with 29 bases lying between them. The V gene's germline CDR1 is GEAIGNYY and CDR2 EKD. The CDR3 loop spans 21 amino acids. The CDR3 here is CACDTYREEEDIRGYTDKLIF. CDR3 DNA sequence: TGTGCCTGTGACACGTATCGGGAAGAAGAGGATATCCGGGGGTACACCGATAAACTCATCTTT.

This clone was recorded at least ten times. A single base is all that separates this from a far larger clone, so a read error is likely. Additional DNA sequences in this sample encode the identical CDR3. The CDR3 is CACDTVGDRADKLIF. The CDR3 DNA reads as TGTGCCTGTGACACCGTGGGGGATAGGGCCGATAAACTCATCTTC. This chain uses TRDV2 with TRDJ1; TRDD3 matches at 9 bases. The CDR3 consists of 15 residues. Per the germline V gene, CDR1 is GEAIGNYY and CDR2 is EKD.

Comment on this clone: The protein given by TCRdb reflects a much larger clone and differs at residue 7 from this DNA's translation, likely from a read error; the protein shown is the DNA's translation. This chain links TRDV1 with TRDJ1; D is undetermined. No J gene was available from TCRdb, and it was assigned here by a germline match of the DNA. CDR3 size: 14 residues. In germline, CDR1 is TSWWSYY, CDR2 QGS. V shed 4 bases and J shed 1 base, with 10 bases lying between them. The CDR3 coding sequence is TGTGCTCTTGGGGTCATCATGTCCACCGATAAACTCATCTTT. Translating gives CALGVIMSTDKLIF.

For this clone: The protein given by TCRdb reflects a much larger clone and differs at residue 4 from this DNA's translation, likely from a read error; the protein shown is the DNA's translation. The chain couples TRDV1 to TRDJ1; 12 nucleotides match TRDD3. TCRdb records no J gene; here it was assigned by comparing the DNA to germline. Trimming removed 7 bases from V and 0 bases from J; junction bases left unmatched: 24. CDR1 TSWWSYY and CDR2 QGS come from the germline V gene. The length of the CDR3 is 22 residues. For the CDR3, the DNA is TGTGCTCTTGTGGGAAGAGCACCCCCTAACTGGGGGATACTCTTCAACACCGATAAACTCATCTTT. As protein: CALVGRAPPNWGILFNTDKLIF.

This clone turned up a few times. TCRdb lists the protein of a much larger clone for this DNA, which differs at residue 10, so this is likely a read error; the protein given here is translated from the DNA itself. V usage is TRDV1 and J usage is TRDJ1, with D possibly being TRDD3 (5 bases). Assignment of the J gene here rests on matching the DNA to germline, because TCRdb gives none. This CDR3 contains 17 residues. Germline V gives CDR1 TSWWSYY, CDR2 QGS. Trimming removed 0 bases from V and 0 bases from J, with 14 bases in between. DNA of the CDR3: TGTGCTCTTGGGGAACTGGGGACTCTCCCGTACACCGATAAACTCATCTTT. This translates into CALGELGTLPYTDKLIF.

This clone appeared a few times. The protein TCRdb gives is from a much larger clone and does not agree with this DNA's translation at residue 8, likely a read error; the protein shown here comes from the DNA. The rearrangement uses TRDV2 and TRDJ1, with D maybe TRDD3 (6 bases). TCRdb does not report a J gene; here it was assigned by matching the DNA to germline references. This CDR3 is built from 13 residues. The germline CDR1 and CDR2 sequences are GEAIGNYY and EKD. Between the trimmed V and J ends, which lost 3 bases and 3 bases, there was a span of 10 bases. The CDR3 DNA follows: TGTGCCTGTGACGGGATATCCGCCGATAAACTCATCTTT. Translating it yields CACDGISADKLIF.

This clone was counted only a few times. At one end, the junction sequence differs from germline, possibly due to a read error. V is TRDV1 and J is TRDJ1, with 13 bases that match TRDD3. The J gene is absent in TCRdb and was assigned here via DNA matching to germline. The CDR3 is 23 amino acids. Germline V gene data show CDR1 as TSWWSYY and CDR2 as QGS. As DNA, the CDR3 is TGTGCTCCTGGGACTGTAGGGACCCTTATCGCATACTGGGGGATACGGGGCACCGATAAACTCATCTTT. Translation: CAPGTVGTLIAYWGIRGTDKLIF.

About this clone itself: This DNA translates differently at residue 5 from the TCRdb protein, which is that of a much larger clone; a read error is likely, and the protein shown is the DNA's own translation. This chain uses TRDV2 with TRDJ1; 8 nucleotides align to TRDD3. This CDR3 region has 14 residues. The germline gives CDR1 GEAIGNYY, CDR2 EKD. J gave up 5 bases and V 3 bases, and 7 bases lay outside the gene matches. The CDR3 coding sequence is TGTGCCTGTGACGCCAGGGATACGCGAGATAAACTCATCTTT. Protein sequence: CACDARDTRDKLIF.

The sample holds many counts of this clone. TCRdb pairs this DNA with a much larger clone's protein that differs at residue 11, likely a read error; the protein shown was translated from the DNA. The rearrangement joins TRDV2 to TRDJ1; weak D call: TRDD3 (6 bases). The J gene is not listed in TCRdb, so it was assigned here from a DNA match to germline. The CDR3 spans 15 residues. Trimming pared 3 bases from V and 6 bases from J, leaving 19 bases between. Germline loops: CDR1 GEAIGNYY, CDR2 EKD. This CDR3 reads CACDPLGSGRNKLIF. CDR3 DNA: TGTGCCTGTGACCCCCTGGGGAGCGGACGCAATAAACTCATCTTT.

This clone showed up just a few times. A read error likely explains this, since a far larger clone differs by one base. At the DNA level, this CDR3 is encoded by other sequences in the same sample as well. Here the CDR3 reads CALGELSFPKSPSWTSTDKLIF. The CDR3 bases are TGTGCTCTTGGGGAACTATCCTTCCCCAAATCCCCGTCGTGGACGAGCACCGATAAACTCATCTTT. V usage is TRDV1 and J usage is TRDJ1; possibly TRDD2 for D (6 bases). As TCRdb names no J gene, one was assigned here on the basis of a DNA match to germline. The CDR3 is made up of 22 amino acids. The V end was cut by 0 bases, the J end by 1 base, with 30 bases between. Germline-derived CDR1 and CDR2 are TSWWSYY and QGS.

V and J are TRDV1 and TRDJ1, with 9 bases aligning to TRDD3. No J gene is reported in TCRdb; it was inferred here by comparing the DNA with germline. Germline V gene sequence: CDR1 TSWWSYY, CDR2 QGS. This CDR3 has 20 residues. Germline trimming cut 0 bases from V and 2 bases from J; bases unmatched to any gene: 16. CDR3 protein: CALGELGPYAPGDTTDKLIF. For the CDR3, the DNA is TGTGCTCTTGGGGAACTGGGGCCCTACGCTCCGGGGGATACTACCGATAAACTCATCTTT.

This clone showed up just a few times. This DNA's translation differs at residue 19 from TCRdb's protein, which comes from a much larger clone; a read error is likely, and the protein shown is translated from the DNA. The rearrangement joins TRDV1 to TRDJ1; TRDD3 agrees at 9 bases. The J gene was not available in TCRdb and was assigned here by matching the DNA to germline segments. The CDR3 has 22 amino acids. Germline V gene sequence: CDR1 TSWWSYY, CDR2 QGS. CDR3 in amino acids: CALGEPMGHPTGGRLYTDELIF. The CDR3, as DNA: TGTGCTCTTGGGGAACCTATGGGCCATCCTACTGGGGGACGTCTGTACACCGATGAACTCATCTTT.

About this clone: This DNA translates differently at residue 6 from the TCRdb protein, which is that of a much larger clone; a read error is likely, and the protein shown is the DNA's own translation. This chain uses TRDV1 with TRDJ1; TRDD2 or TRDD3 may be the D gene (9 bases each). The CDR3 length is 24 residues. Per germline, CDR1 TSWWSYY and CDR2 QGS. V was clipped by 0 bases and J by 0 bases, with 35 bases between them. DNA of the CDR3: TGTGCTCTTGGGGAACTTGGTCGCCTTCCTACTCCCTATACTGGGGGACCTGACACCGATAAACTCATCTTT. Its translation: CALGELGRLPTPYTGGPDTDKLIF.

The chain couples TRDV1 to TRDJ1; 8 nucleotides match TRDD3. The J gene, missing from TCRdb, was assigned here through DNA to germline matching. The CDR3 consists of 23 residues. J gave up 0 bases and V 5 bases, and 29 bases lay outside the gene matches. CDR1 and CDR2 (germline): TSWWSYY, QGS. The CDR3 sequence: CALGSSQIPPELGVKSYTDKLIF. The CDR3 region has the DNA TGTGCTCTTGGGAGTTCCCAAATTCCTCCCGAACTGGGGGTAAAATCGTACACCGATAAACTCATCTTT.

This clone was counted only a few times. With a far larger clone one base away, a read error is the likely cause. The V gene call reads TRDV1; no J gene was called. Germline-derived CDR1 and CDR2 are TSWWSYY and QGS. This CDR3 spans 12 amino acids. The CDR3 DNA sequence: TGTGCTCTTGGTACGACGGGACATAAACTCATCTTC. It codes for CALGTTGHKLIF.

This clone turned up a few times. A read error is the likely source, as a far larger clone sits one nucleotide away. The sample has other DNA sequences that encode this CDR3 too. For the CDR3, the DNA is TGTGCTCTTGGGGACCCCCCACCCACCGGGGGATACCTGTACACCGATAAACTCATCTTT. Translation gives CALGDPPPTGGYLYTDKLIF. This chain connects TRDV1 to TRDJ1; 9 nucleotides line up with TRDD3. The CDR3 has 20 amino acids. J was trimmed by 0 bases and V by 3 bases; bases with no gene match: 17. CDR1 is TSWWSYY and CDR2 is QGS in the germline V gene.